Following are 20 T cell receptor beta chains from one sample sequenced in a study of blood T cell repertoires in COVID-19. The repertoire was sequenced with immunoSEQ multiplex PCR; TCRdb's copy has only in-frame clones and lacks some. The sample consists of around 42,000 clones, about 80% of them appearing once. Material for sequencing was peripheral blood. The receptors stem from a woman aged 60 to 75 with acute or convalescent COVID-19.

A few counts support this clone. The chain is built from TRBV11-2 and TRBJ2-3; tentative D call: TRBD1 (6 bases). V lost 5 bases to trimming and J lost 5 bases, with 14 bases between them. Germline CDR1 and CDR2: SGHAT and FQNNGV. This CDR3 is built from 14 residues. This chain's CDR3 is CASSRVGGQDTQYF. CDR3 DNA sequence: TGTGCCAGCAGCCGTGTAGGGGGTCAAGATACGCAGTATTTT.

This chain joins TRBV3-1 (or the pseudogene TRBV3-2) and TRBJ1-3; D is undetermined. The germline gives CDR1 LGHDT, CDR2 YNNKEL (reference sequence). The CDR3 is 14 residues long. V shed 1 base and J shed 0 bases, with 4 bases lying between them. The CDR3 protein is CASSQGHSGNTIYF. Here the CDR3 DNA reads TGTGCCAGCAGCCAAGGACACTCTGGAAACACCATATATTTT.

The chain has TRBV5-1 and TRBJ2-1, with 8 bases identical to TRBD1. With 3 bases clipped from V and 7 bases from J, the junction kept 12 bases outside the gene matches. CDR1 and CDR2 (germline): SGHRS, YFSETQ. The CDR3 is 16 residues long. CDR3 region: CASSSGDRWSRNEQFF. The CDR3 DNA follows: TGCGCCAGCAGCTCGGGGGACAGGTGGTCAAGAAATGAGCAGTTCTTC.

A single count supports this clone. The V call is TRBV4-1, the J call TRBJ2-7; a possible D gene is TRBD1 (5 bases). The length of the CDR3 is 14 residues. The germline V gene has CDR1 MGHRA and CDR2 YSYEKL. V lost 1 base and J lost 2, with 9 bases in between. As DNA, the CDR3 is TGCGCCAGCAGCCAAGTTCAGGGTCCCTACGAGCAGTACTTC. Residues: CASSQVQGPYEQYF.

The V call is TRBV6-5, the J call TRBJ2-1; TRBD2 is a possible D gene (6 bases). This CDR3 comprises 15 residues. V was cut by 7 bases and J by 4 bases, with 17 bases left in between. Germline CDR1 and CDR2: MNHEY and SVGAGI. This CDR3 reads CASTPTRSGYNEQFF. The CDR3 DNA reads TGTGCCAGCACCCCGACTAGAAGCGGGTACAATGAGCAGTTCTTC.

The chain joins TRBV2 to TRBJ2-2; maybe TRBD1 (5 bases). V was trimmed by 4 bases and J by 1 base, leaving 19 bases between them. This CDR3 contains 18 residues. Germline V gives CDR1 SNHLY, CDR2 FYNNEI. The CDR3 DNA is TGTGCCAGCAGTGTGGGGCCCTACCGCGGAAAGAACACCGGGGAGCTGTTTTTT. Its translation: CASSVGPYRGKNTGELFF.

This sequence joins TRBV19 and TRBJ1-2, with D perhaps TRBD1 (5 bases). This CDR3 is built from 14 residues. V was trimmed by 6 bases and J by 4 bases, leaving 15 bases between them. Per the germline V gene, CDR1 is LNHDA and CDR2 is SQIVND (reference sequence). CDR3 protein: CASRLLDNFYGYTF. The CDR3 DNA reads as TGTGCCAGTAGGCTCCTGGACAACTTCTATGGCTACACCTTC.

The chain joins TRBV30 to TRBJ1-1; D is uncertain. Germline loops: CDR1 GTSNPN, CDR2 SVGIG (reference sequence). The CDR3 runs 11 residues. Trimming shortened V by 4 bases and J by 1 base, and 4 bases separated the two germline ends. Here the CDR3 reads CAWNTNTEAFF. The CDR3 bases are TGTGCCTGGAACACGAACACTGAAGCTTTCTTT.

This chain connects TRBV7-2 to TRBJ2-1; 10 nucleotides align to TRBD1. This CDR3 region has 17 residues. The trim removed 0 bases at V and 1 base at J, leaving 3 bases unmatched. CDR1 is SGHTA and CDR2 is FQGNSA in the germline V gene. The CDR3 nucleotides are TGTGCCAGCAGCTTAGCGAGGACAGGGGGTTCCTACAATGAGCAGTTCTTC. Protein sequence: CASSLARTGGSYNEQFF.

This sequence joins TRBV7-9 and TRBJ2-2; 7 bases match TRBD2. The trim removed 4 bases at V and 6 bases at J, leaving 14 bases unmatched. This CDR3 has 17 amino acids. Looked up from germline, CDR1 is SEHNR and CDR2 is FQNEAQ (reference sequence). The CDR3 is CASSSMSGKEHPGELFF. CDR3 bases: TGTGCCAGCAGCTCAATGAGCGGGAAGGAACATCCCGGGGAGCTGTTTTTT.

This clone was observed a single time. Here the CDR3 reads CASSRENSNQPQHF. CDR3 nucleotides: TGTGCCAGCAGTAGAGAAAATAGCAATCAGCCCCAGCATTTT. V gene TRBV27 combines with J gene TRBJ1-5, with D hard to call. This CDR3 comprises 14 residues. Looked up from germline, CDR1 is MNHEY and CDR2 is SMNVEV (reference sequence). V was shortened by 5 bases and J by 0 bases, with 8 bases between the two germline ends.

CDR3 coding DNA: TGCGCCAGCAGCCTAGGGGACAGTGGGAACACTGAAGCTTTCTTT. It yields the protein CASSLGDSGNTEAFF. The rearrangement uses TRBV5-1 and TRBJ1-1, with TRBD1 matching 7 bases. Trimming took 4 bases from V and 1 from J; bases not matched to a gene: 7. Germline CDR1 reads SGHRS; CDR2 reads YFSETQ. The CDR3 covers 15 residues. The full variable domain, rest sourced from reference TRBV5-1 and TRBJ1-1, is KAGVTQTPRYLIKTRGQQVTLSCSPISGHRSVSWYQQTPGQGLQFLFEYFSETQRNKGNFPGRFSGRQFSNSRSEMNVSTLELGDSALYLCASSLGDSGNTEAFFGQGTRLTVV.

This chain links TRBV12-5 with TRBJ1-2; maybe TRBD1 (5 bases). Trimming removed 7 bases from V and 3 bases from J, with 12 bases in between. The CDR3 is 13 residues long. Per germline, CDR1 LGHNT and CDR2 FRNRAP. In DNA, the CDR3 is TGTGCTAGTGCTCAGGACAAGCACTATGGCTACACCTTC. Protein product: CASAQDKHYGYTF.

This clone turned up a few times. This chain connects TRBV19 to TRBJ2-2, with D possibly being TRBD1 (6 bases). Germline-derived CDR1 and CDR2 are LNHDA and SQIVND (reference sequence). V was cut by 5 bases and J by 3 bases, with 13 bases left in between. The CDR3 runs to 15 residues. For the CDR3, the DNA is TGTGCCAGTAGTCCCGGGACATTTTACACCGGGGAGCTGTTTTTT. Amino acids: CASSPGTFYTGELFF.

Here the CDR3 DNA reads TGTGCCAGCAGCCAACTCGGTCCTGGAAACACCATATATTTT. Its translation: CASSQLGPGNTIYF. The chain uses TRBV3-1 (or the pseudogene TRBV3-2) and TRBJ1-3; D unclear. V was clipped by 2 bases and J by 2 bases, with 7 bases between them. CDR1 LGHDT and CDR2 YNNKEL come from the germline V gene (reference sequence). The length of the CDR3 is 14 residues.

This rearrangement joins TRBV2 to TRBJ1-6; 7 nucleotides align to TRBD1. J gave up 6 bases and V 10 bases, and 6 bases lay outside the gene matches. Germline lookup yields CDR1 SNHLY and CDR2 FYNNEI. The CDR3 has 13 residues. The CDR3 loop reads CATRDRANSPLHF. In DNA form, the CDR3 reads TGTGCCACGCGAGACAGGGCTAATTCACCCCTCCACTTT.

This sequence joins TRBV5-1 and TRBJ2-1; the D gene is possibly TRBD2 (6 bases). This CDR3 contains 13 residues. With 5 bases removed from V and 7 bases from J, the gap between germline ends came to 13 bases. Germline V gives CDR1 SGHRS, CDR2 YFSETQ. The CDR3 loop reads CASRGGAPNEQFF. In DNA, the CDR3 is TGCGCCAGCAGGGGCGGGGCCCCTAATGAGCAGTTCTTC.

The rearrangement uses TRBV4-2 and TRBJ2-1; 10 bases line up with TRBD2. The CDR3 runs 17 residues. The J segment lost 3 bases and the V segment lost 4 bases, leaving 9 bases of the junction unmatched. In germline, CDR1 is LGHNA, CDR2 YNFKEQ. CDR3 protein: CASSRGEASGSYNEQFF. Here the CDR3 DNA reads TGTGCCAGCAGCCGCGGGGAGGCTAGCGGGAGCTACAATGAGCAGTTCTTC.

This clone was seen a few times. The J gene is TRBJ1-2, the V gene TRBV6-1; D uncertain. V gave up 3 bases and J gave up 3 bases, with 8 bases separating them. The CDR3 spans 13 residues. Germline-derived CDR1 and CDR2 are MNHNS and SASEGT. The CDR3 DNA is TGTGCCAGCAGTGACCTGGCTTACTATGGCTACACCTTC. Amino acid sequence: CASSDLAYYGYTF.

The chain couples TRBV5-6 to TRBJ2-5, with D possibly matching TRBD2 (6 bases). V lost 3 bases to trimming and J lost 8 bases, with 17 bases between them. The CDR3 runs to 14 residues. Germline CDR1 is SGHDT and CDR2 is YYEEEE. This CDR3 reads CASSWRAPVRTQYF. DNA for the CDR3: TGTGCCAGCAGCTGGAGGGCCCCTGTACGAACCCAGTACTTC.